This TCR beta chain was captured by sequencing in a study of CD8 T cells in ankylosing spondylitis. Overall study findings and caveats: In ankylosing spondylitis blood, a motif of fewer than 10 highly homologous TCR beta variants appeared characteristic.

Notes on this clonotype: The antigen remains undetermined.

Germline V gene lookup returns CDR1 LNHDA and CDR2 SQIVND (reference sequence). Between the trimmed V and J ends, which lost 6 bases and 7 bases, there was a span of 13 bases. The CDR3 totals 13 residues. TCRdb re-called the 5' RACE reads through MiXCR, storing one row per CDR3 protein. The sample includes some 270,000 distinct CDR3 sequences, 15% to 20% of them seen just once. This receptor was taken from a male donor with ankylosing spondylitis or in good health (not recorded which). The rearrangement joins TRBV19 to TRBJ2-1; D not resolved. Source material: blood, either unsorted or a sorted T cell fraction (not recorded which). The CDR3 DNA reads TGTGCCAGTAGCCCCGACCTCTCAAATGAGCAGTTCTTC. Protein: CASSPDLSNEQFF. The whole variable domain, remainder taken from reference TRBV19 and TRBJ2-1, is DGGITQSPKYLFRKEGQNVTLSCEQNLNHDAMYWYRQDPGQGLRLIYYSQIVNDFQKGDIAEGYSVSREKKESFPLTVTSAQKNPTAFYLCASSPDLSNEQFFGPGTRLTVL.